The next 19 T cell receptor beta chains were all read from a single sample in a study of blood T cell repertoires in COVID-19. The protocol was immunoSEQ multiplex PCR, while the TCRdb copy is restricted to in-frame clones and leaves out a portion. Of fewer than 65,000 clones in the sample, about nine tenths are singletons; the top ten hold over 9.5%. The sample taken for sequencing was peripheral blood. The receptors were gathered from a human donor with acute or convalescent COVID-19. The donor label of this sample is uncertain.

The CDR3 DNA reads as TGTGCCAGCACTGAGCGGTACCAAGAGACCCAGTACTTC. Translation: CASTERYQETQYF. The chain combines TRBV6-6 with TRBJ2-5; a weak D match, TRBD2 (5 bases). Germline lookup yields CDR1 MNHNY and CDR2 SVGAGI (reference sequence). V gave up 7 bases and J gave up 0 bases, with 9 bases separating them. The CDR3 runs to 13 residues.

The J gene is TRBJ2-7, the V gene TRBV5-1; TRBD2 might be the D (6 bases). V lost 0 bases and J lost 5, with 18 bases in between. The germline CDR1 and CDR2 sequences are SGHRS and YFSETQ. The CDR3 runs 16 residues. The CDR3 DNA reads as TGCGCCAGCAGCTTGGAACCGGGACTCAAAGTCCACGAGCAGTACTTC. Its translation is CASSLEPGLKVHEQYF.

The genes are TRBV21-1 and TRBJ2-5; whether TRBD1, the table's D call, matches the DNA was not checked. TRBV21-1 is assigned pseudogene status. This CDR3 has 15 amino acids. CDR3 sequence reads: CASSKGYRQEETQYF. DNA for the CDR3: TGTGCCAGCAGCAAAGGGTACAGGCAAGAAGAGACCCAGTACTTC.

The chain couples TRBV10-1 to TRBJ2-1; maybe TRBD2 (6 bases). The CDR3 contains 14 residues. The germline V gene encodes CDR1 WNHNN and CDR2 SYGVQD (reference sequence). The V gene lost 5 bases and the J gene lost 1 base, with 9 bases spanning the gap. The CDR3 region has the DNA TGCGCCAGCAGTAAGGGGAGGTCCTACAATGAGCAGTTCTTC. Amino acids: CASSKGRSYNEQFF.

This sequence joins TRBV19 and TRBJ1-4, with D possibly being TRBD1 (5 bases). Per germline, CDR1 LNHDA and CDR2 SQIVND (reference sequence). Trimming pared 7 bases from V and 4 bases from J, leaving 10 bases between. This CDR3 has 13 residues. CDR3 sequence reads: CASMTEFNEKLFF. The CDR3 nucleotides read TGTGCCAGTATGACAGAATTTAATGAAAAACTGTTTTTT.

This sequence joins TRBV12-3 or TRBV12-4 and TRBJ2-5; D unclear. Deletions cut 5 bases from V and 7 bases from J, with 11 bases between. The CDR3 totals 12 residues. The CDR3 nucleotides read TGTGCCAGCAGTCCCCAACCGGGGACCCAGTACTTC. As protein: CASSPQPGTQYF.

The chain combines TRBV10-3 with TRBJ2-3, with D possibly TRBD2 on 5 matching bases. The CDR3 extends over 13 amino acids. Trimming left V 9 bases short and J 0 bases short, with 10 bases between. CDR1 and CDR2 from the germline V gene are ENHRY and SYGVKD. As DNA, the CDR3 is TGTGCCATAAAAAGGGAGAGCACAGATACGCAGTATTTT. Translated: CAIKRESTDTQYF.

This clone was seen just once. The chain joins TRBV7-2 to TRBJ2-3; 13 nucleotides agree with TRBD2. The CDR3 spans 18 residues. V trimming: 1 base; J trimming: 5 bases; junction bases outside the gene matches: 9. Germline lookup yields CDR1 SGHTA and CDR2 FQGNSA. The CDR3 DNA sequence: TGTGCCAGCAGCTTAGTCGGGACTAGCGGGGCGGGGGTAGATACGCAGTATTTT. This encodes CASSLVGTSGAGVDTQYF.

The rearrangement links TRBV5-6 to TRBJ1-4; TRBD1 matches at 11 bases. Germline V lookup: CDR1 SGHDT, CDR2 YYEEEE. The CDR3 is 19 amino acids. J lost 8 bases, V lost 4 bases, and 19 bases had no gene match. This CDR3 is CASSLTRDRGLLRREKLFF. The CDR3 nucleotides are TGTGCCAGCAGCCTAACCCGGGACAGGGGGTTGCTCCGGAGAGAAAAACTGTTTTTT.

The V and J genes are TRBV29-1 and TRBJ1-1; 7 nucleotides agree with TRBD1. J gave up 5 bases and V 3 bases, and 6 bases lay outside the gene matches. The length of the CDR3 is 13 residues. Germline loops: CDR1 SQVTM, CDR2 ANQGSEA. This chain's CDR3 is CSVERQGGTEAFF. CDR3 in DNA: TGCAGCGTTGAGAGACAGGGTGGGACTGAAGCTTTCTTT.

This clone was recorded only once. The chain combines TRBV30 with TRBJ2-5; the match to TRBD2 covers 10 bases. J was trimmed by 5 bases and V by 2 bases; bases with no gene match: 11. This CDR3 comprises 16 residues. Germline V gene lookup returns CDR1 GTSNPN and CDR2 SVGIG (reference sequence). The DNA of the CDR3 is TGTGCCTGGAGTACCCTAGCGGGGGTCCGAACTGAGACCCAGTACTTC. Translated, it gives CAWSTLAGVRTETQYF.

This clone showed up just once. V and J are TRBV28 and TRBJ2-7; a possible D gene is TRBD1 (6 bases). CDR3 size: 12 residues. V gave up 8 bases and J gave up 0 bases, with 8 bases separating them. Germline lookup yields CDR1 MDHEN and CDR2 SYDVKM. The CDR3 here is CASVRGSYEQYF. CDR3 coding DNA: TGTGCCAGCGTCAGGGGCTCCTACGAGCAGTACTTC. Combining the CDR3 with reference TRBV28 and TRBJ2-7 gives the whole variable domain DVKVTQSSRYLVKRTGEKVFLECVQDMDHENMFWYRQDPGLGLRLIYFSYDVKMKEKGDIPEGYSVSREKKERFSLILESASTNQTSMYLCASVRGSYEQYFGPGTRLTVT.

The chain carries TRBV18 and TRBJ1-1, with D unclear. Germline V gene lookup returns CDR1 KGHSH and CDR2 LQKENI. There are 15 residues in the CDR3. Between the trimmed V and J ends, which lost 3 bases and 1 base, there was a span of 12 bases. CDR3 sequence reads: CASSPPGIPNTEAFF. The CDR3 bases are TGTGCCAGCTCACCCCCCGGGATCCCGAACACTGAAGCTTTCTTT.

The V and J genes are TRBV19 and TRBJ1-1; the D is unclear. CDR1 LNHDA and CDR2 SQIVND come from the germline V gene (reference sequence). The CDR3 contains 13 residues. V was shortened by 3 bases and J by 1 base, with 6 bases between the two germline ends. As DNA, the CDR3 is TGTGCCAGTAGTATTGGCAGGAACACTGAAGCTTTCTTT. Translated: CASSIGRNTEAFF.

V and J are TRBV19 and TRBJ1-2, with 9 bases lining up with TRBD1. Trimming removed 6 bases from V and 3 bases from J; junction bases left unmatched: 11. The germline V gene has CDR1 LNHDA and CDR2 SQIVND (reference sequence). The CDR3 loop spans 16 amino acids. CDR3 coding DNA: TGTGCCAGTAGGGCCCCGGACAGGGGCTATTACTATGGCTACACCTTC. Protein sequence: CASRAPDRGYYYGYTF.

The chain couples TRBV19 to TRBJ1-2; tentative D call: TRBD1 (5 bases). Trimming removed 0 bases from V and 4 bases from J, with 15 bases in between. CDR1 and CDR2 from the germline V gene are LNHDA and SQIVND (reference sequence). This CDR3 contains 16 residues. The CDR3 DNA follows: TGTGCCAGTAGTATAGATTCGGCAGGGCAGGGCTATGGCTACACCTTC. Translating it yields CASSIDSAGQGYGYTF.

The CDR3 coding sequence is TGTGCCAGTAGGCCGCGCACAGGGGGCAACACCGGGGAGCTGTTTTTT. Translated: CASRPRTGGNTGELFF. This chain uses TRBV19 with TRBJ2-2; the match to TRBD1 covers 9 bases. CDR3 length: 16 residues. Germline CDR1 and CDR2: LNHDA and SQIVND (reference sequence). V trimming: 6 bases; J trimming: 2 bases; junction bases outside the gene matches: 7.

The chain is built from TRBV27 and TRBJ2-7; 9 bases are shared with TRBD2. This CDR3 has 15 residues. CDR1 and CDR2 (germline): MNHEY, SMNVEV (reference sequence). The V segment lost 0 bases and the J segment 2 bases; nucleotides outside the gene matches: 2. The DNA of the CDR3 is TGTGCCAGCAGTTTATCGGGACTAGCCCCCTACGAGCAGTACTTC. It codes for CASSLSGLAPYEQYF.

The rearrangement uses TRBV10-3 and TRBJ1-6, with TRBD1 identical over 10 bases. Looked up from germline, CDR1 is ENHRY and CDR2 is SYGVKD. The J segment lost 9 bases and the V segment lost 0 bases, leaving 5 bases of the junction unmatched. This CDR3 spans 16 amino acids. CDR3 in DNA: TGTGCCATCAGTGAGTCGGGGACAGGGGTGGTTTCACCCCTCCACTTT. Translated, it gives CAISESGTGVVSPLHF.